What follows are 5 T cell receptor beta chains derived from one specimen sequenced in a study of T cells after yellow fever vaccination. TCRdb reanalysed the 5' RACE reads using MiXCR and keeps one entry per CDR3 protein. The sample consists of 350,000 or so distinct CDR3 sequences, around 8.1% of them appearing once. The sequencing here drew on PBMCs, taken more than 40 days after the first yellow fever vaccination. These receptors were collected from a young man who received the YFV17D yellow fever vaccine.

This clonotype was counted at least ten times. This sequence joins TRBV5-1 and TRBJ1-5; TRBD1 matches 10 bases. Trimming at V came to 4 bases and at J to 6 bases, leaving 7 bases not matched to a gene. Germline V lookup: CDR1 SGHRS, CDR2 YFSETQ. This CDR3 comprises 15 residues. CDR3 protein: CASSPGQGGSQPQHF. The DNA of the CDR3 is TGCGCCAGCAGCCCCGGACAGGGGGGGAGTCAGCCCCAGCATTTT.

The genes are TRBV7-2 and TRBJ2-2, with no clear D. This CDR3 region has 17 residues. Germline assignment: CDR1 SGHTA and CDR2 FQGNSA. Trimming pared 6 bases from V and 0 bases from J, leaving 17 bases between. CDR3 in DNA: TGTGCCAGCAGTACTTTTTATTTTGGTGCGAACACCGGGGAGCTGTTTTTT. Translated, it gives CASSTFYFGANTGELFF.

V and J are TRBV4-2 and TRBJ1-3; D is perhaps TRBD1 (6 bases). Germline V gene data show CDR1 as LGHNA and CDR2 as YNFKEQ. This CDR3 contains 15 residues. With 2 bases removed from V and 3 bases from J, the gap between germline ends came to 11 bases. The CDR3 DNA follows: TGTGCCAGCAGCCAACAGGGGCCCTATGGAAACACCATATATTTT. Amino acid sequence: CASSQQGPYGNTIYF.

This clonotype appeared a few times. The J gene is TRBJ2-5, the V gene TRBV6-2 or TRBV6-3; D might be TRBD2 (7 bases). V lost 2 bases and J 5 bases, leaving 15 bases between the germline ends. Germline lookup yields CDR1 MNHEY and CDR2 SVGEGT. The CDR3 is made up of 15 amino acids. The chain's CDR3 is CASSYKRGHGETQYF. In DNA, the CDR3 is TGTGCCAGCAGTTACAAGCGGGGACATGGGGAGACCCAGTACTTC.

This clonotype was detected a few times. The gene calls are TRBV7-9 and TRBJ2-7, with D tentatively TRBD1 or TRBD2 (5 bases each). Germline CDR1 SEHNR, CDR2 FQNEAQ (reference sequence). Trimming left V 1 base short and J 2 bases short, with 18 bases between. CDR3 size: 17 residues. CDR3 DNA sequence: TGTGCCAGCAGCTTAGATGGGGCTAGCCGAGTCCCCTACGAGCAGTACTTC. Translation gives CASSLDGASRVPYEQYF.